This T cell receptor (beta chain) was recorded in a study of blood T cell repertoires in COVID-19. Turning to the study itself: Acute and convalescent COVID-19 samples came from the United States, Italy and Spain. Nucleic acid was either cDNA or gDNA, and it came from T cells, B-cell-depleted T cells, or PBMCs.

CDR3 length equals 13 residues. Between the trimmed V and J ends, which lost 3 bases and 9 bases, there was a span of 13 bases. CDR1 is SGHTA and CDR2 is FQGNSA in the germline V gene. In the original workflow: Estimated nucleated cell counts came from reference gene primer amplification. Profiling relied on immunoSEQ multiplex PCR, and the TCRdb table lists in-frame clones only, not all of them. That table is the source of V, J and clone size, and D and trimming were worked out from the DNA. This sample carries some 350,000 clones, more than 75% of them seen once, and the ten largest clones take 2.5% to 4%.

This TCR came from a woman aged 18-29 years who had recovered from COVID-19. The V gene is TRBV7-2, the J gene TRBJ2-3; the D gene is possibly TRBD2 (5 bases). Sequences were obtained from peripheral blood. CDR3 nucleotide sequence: TGTGCCAGCAGCTTCCGGGGATCGGAGACGCAGTATTTT. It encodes CASSFRGSETQYF.